A selection of T cell receptor beta chains follows, all from one sample in a study of CD8 T cells in Susac syndrome. TCRdb re-called the immunoSEQ multiplex PCR reads with MiXCR, one entry per CDR3 protein. The top ten hold 0.085% to 0.1% of the sample, which has some 220,000 distinct CDR3 sequences, 95% seen once. Source material: CD4+ T cells from PBMCs. The source of these receptors is a human donor with multiple sclerosis. Each CDR3 is given with its conserved first and last residue. The D gene is left open where the match is weak. Where a row states a size, it is once, few, many or the class of an expanded clone; other rows omit it.

clone_size j_call d_call v_call cdr3_aa cdr3_nt
NA TRBJ1-5 NA TRBV12-3/TRBV12-4 CASSELVSQPQHF TGTGCCAGCAGCGAGTTGGTATCCCAGCCCCAGCATTTT
NA TRBJ1-5 TRBD1 TRBV19 CASSPETGGGQPQHF TGTGCCAGTAGTCCAGAGACAGGGGGCGGACAGCCCCAGCATTTT
NA TRBJ1-2 NA TRBV6-2/TRBV6-3 CASSYSTRNYGYTF TGTGCCAGCAGTTACTCGACGCGAAACTATGGCTACACCTTC
NA TRBJ1-1 NA TRBV19 CASRTGQTNTEAFF TGTGCCAGTAGGACCGGACAGACGAACACTGAAGCTTTCTTT
NA TRBJ1-2 NA TRBV14 CASSQDGRGTFVDYTF TGTGCCAGCAGCCAAGATGGGAGGGGGACCTTTGTGGACTACACCTTC
NA TRBJ2-7 TRBD1 TRBV27 CASSFKGTGTYEQYF TGTGCCAGCAGTTTTAAGGGGACAGGGACCTACGAGCAGTACTTC
NA TRBJ1-1 NA TRBV5-1 CASSSRFGQAFF TGCGCCAGCAGCTCCCGTTTCGGCCAAGCTTTCTTT
NA TRBJ2-5 NA TRBV20-1 CSAGQLQETQYF TGCAGTGCAGGACAGCTCCAAGAGACCCAGTACTTC
NA TRBJ2-1 TRBD2 TRBV4-1 CASSQDRAGGYNEQFF TGCGCCAGCAGCCAAGATCGAGCGGGAGGGTACAATGAGCAGTTCTTC
NA TRBJ2-1 NA TRBV3-1 CASSQDAGGLFF TGTGCCAGCAGCCAAGATGCCGGGGGCCTGTTCTTC
NA TRBJ2-1 TRBD1 TRBV6-6 CASSLGQGRENEQFF TGTGCCAGCAGCTTGGGACAGGGAAGGGAAAATGAGCAGTTCTTC
NA TRBJ1-3 NA TRBV4-1 CASSQEGLGNTIYF TGCGCCAGCAGCCAAGAGGGGTTAGGAAACACCATATATTTT
NA TRBJ1-1 NA TRBV19 CASSTSLQGIGNTEAFF TGTGCCAGTAGCACCTCACTGCAGGGGATCGGGAACACTGAAGCTTTCTTT
NA TRBJ1-2 NA TRBV27 CASKDISGYTF TGTGCCAGCAAGGACATCTCTGGCTACACCTTC
NA TRBJ2-1 NA TRBV29-1 CSVDRAGLGEQFF TGCAGCGTTGACAGAGCGGGCTTGGGTGAGCAGTTCTTC
NA TRBJ2-2 NA TRBV20-1 CSAHGQNTGELFF TGCAGTGCTCATGGACAGAACACCGGGGAGCTGTTTTTT
once TRBJ2-2 NA TRBV5-6 CASQRVGLPGELFF TGTGCCTCACAACGGGTGGGGCTTCCCGGGGAGCTGTTTTTT
NA TRBJ2-5 NA TRBV20-1 CSARGQGRRNQYF TGCAGTGCTAGAGGGCAGGGGAGGAGGAACCAGTACTTC
NA TRBJ1-2 TRBD1 TRBV27 CASSSDRGNYGYTF TGTGCCAGCAGTTCTGACAGGGGGAACTATGGCTACACCTTC
NA TRBJ2-3 NA TRBV29-1 CSVERDTQYF TGCAGCGTTGAAAGAGATACGCAGTATTTT
NA TRBJ2-5 TRBD1 TRBV20-1 CSARVREGARETQYF TGCAGTGCTAGAGTCCGAGAGGGGGCGCGGGAGACCCAGTACTTC
NA TRBJ2-5 NA TRBV12-5 CASGLGIQETQYF TGTGCTAGTGGTTTGGGGATACAAGAGACCCAGTACTTC
once TRBJ1-2 NA TRBV3-1 CASSQNFRDRGYTF TGTGCCAGCAGCCAAAACTTCCGGGACCGTGGCTACACCTTC
NA TRBJ2-7 NA TRBV12-3/TRBV12-4 CASRPIYRWVYEQYF TGTGCCAGCAGGCCCATCTACCGGTGGGTGTACGAGCAGTACTTC
NA TRBJ2-1 NA TRBV29-1 CSEGSYNEQFF TGCAGCGAGGGAAGCTACAATGAGCAGTTCTTC
once TRBJ2-2 NA TRBV5-4 CASSPSGRPKVRGELFF TGTGCCAGCAGCCCCTCGGGACGCCCGAAAGTCCGCGGGGAGCTGTTTTTT
NA TRBJ2-4 TRBD2 TRBV6-2/TRBV6-3 CASSYQDLAGGGIQYF TGTGCCAGCAGTTACCAAGACTTAGCGGGAGGCGGCATTCAGTACTTC